A single sample is the source of the 5 T cell receptor beta chains below, sequenced in a study of cytomegalovirus exposure and HLA in healthy donors. Both 60 Vbeta primers and 13 Jbeta primers went into the PCR. Repertoires were generated with immunoSEQ multiplex PCR, while TCRdb's copy carries only in-frame clones and drops some. The sample consists of roughly 100,000 clones, 70% to 90% of them appearing once. Sequenced input: PBMCs. These receptors were collected from a middle-aged man in good health and CMV-seronegative.

The chain employs TRBV7-9 and TRBJ1-3; D unclear. The CDR3 has 15 residues. CDR1 is SEHNR, CDR2 FQNEAQ, per germline (reference sequence). Between the trimmed V and J ends, which lost 4 bases and 0 bases, there was a span of 10 bases. The CDR3 nucleotides are TGTGCCAGCAGCTCAGGAACCGTCTCTGGAAACACCATATATTTT. Its protein is CASSSGTVSGNTIYF. Filled out from reference TRBV7-9 and TRBJ1-3, the complete variable domain reads DTGVSQNPRHKITKRGQNVTFRCDPISEHNRLYWYRQTLGQGPEFLTYFQNEAQLEKSRLLSDRFSAERPKGSFSTLEIQRTEQGDSAMYLCASSSGTVSGNTIYFGEGSWLTVV.

Written as DNA, the CDR3 is TGTGCCAGCAGCTCCGGGGTCTATGGCTACACCTTC. It translates to CASSSGVYGYTF. This rearrangement joins TRBV7-9 to TRBJ1-2, with D hard to call. Germline CDR1 and CDR2: SEHNR and FQNEAQ (reference sequence). V lost 4 bases and J 4 bases, leaving 7 bases between the germline ends. This CDR3 is 12 amino acids long.

The rearrangement links TRBV7-9 to TRBJ1-2; D unresolved. The CDR3 has 14 amino acids. The V gene's germline CDR1 is SEHNR and CDR2 FQNEAQ (reference sequence). The V gene lost 5 bases and the J gene lost 8 bases, with 18 bases spanning the gap. The CDR3 DNA is TGTGCCAGCAGCCCACCCTTATTGGAGGGCGGCTACACCTTC. Its protein product is CASSPPLLEGGYTF.

This clone has only a few counts. The rearrangement uses TRBV11-1 and TRBJ1-2; no clear D. Trimming removed 0 bases from V and 8 bases from J, with 13 bases in between. This CDR3 region has 14 residues. The germline CDR1 and CDR2 sequences are SGHAT and FQDESV (reference sequence). The CDR3 loop is CASSLAGAQEGYTF. The CDR3 coding sequence is TGTGCCAGCAGCTTAGCGGGCGCCCAGGAAGGCTACACCTTC.

The chain combines TRBV11-3 with TRBJ1-2; D is unresolved. CDR3 length: 15 residues. Germline V lookup: CDR1 SGHNT, CDR2 YENEEA. Deletions cut 5 bases from V and 7 bases from J, with 20 bases between. This CDR3 reads CASSEGPEVVSGYTF. In DNA form, the CDR3 reads TGTGCCAGCAGCGAAGGCCCGGAGGTCGTGTCTGGCTACACCTTC.